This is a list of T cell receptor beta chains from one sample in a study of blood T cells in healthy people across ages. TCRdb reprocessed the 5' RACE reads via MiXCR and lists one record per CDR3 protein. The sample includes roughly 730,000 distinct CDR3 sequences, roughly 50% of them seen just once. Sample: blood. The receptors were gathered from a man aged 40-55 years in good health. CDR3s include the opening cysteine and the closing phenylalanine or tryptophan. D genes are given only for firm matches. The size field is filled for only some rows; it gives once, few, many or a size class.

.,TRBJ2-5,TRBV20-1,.,CSAEDKGETQYF,TGCAGTGCTGAGGACAAGGGGGAGACCCAGTACTTC
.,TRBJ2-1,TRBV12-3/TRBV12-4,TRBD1,CASRPGTGSYNEQFF,TGTGCCAGCAGACCCGGGACAGGTAGCTACAATGAGCAGTTCTTC
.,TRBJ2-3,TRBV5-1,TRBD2,CASSTAGLAGADTQYF,TGCGCCAGCAGCACCGCGGGACTAGCGGGTGCAGATACGCAGTATTTT
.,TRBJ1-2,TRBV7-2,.,CASSPHYGYTF,TGTGCCAGCAGCCCGCACTATGGCTACACCTTC
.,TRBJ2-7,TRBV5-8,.,CASSLVGGQWYF,TGTGCCAGCAGCTTGGTCGGGGGACAATGGTACTTC
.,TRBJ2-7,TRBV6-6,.,CSAGRGDYEQYF,TGTTCTGCGGGACGGGGAGACTACGAGCAGTACTTC
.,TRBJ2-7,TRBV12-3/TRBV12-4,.,CASSLKGPHEQYF,TGTGCCAGCAGTTTAAAGGGTCCCCACGAGCAGTACTTC
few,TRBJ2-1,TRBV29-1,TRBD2,CSAGNPGTTYNEQFF,TGCAGCGCCGGGAACCCCGGGACTACCTACAATGAGCAGTTCTTC
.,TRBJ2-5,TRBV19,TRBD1,CASSVQGEVETQYF,TGTGCCAGTTCAGTACAGGGGGAAGTAGAGACCCAGTACTTC
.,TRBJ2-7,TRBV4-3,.,CASSQGLTASYEQYF,TGCGCCAGCAGCCAAGGACTGACCGCCTCCTACGAGCAGTACTTC
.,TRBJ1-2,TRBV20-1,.,CSARQTGSSNYGYTF,TGCAGTGCTAGACAAACAGGGAGTTCTAACTATGGCTACACCTTC
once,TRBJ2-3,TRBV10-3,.,CAIRSEDSSTETQYF,TGTGCCATCAGGAGCGAAGACTCTAGCACAGAGACGCAGTATTTT
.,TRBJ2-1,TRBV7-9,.,CASLLAANNNEQFF,TGTGCCAGCCTCCTGGCAGCGAACAACAATGAGCAGTTCTTC
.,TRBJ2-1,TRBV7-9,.,CASSFRRRYNEQFF,TGTGCCAGCAGCTTCCGACGGAGATACAATGAGCAGTTCTTC
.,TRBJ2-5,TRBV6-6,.,CASSYTRGGETQYF,TGTGCCAGCAGTTATACGAGGGGTGGAGAGACCCAGTACTTC
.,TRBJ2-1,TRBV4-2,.,CASSQELVVNEQFF,TGTGCCAGCAGCCAAGAACTAGTAGTCAATGAGCAGTTCTTC
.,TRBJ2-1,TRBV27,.,CASRGQNRDEQFF,TGTGCCAGCAGGGGCCAGAACCGGGATGAGCAGTTCTTC
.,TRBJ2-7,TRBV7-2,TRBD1,CASSLVQGAGEQYF,TGTGCCAGCAGCTTAGTACAGGGGGCTGGAGAGCAGTACTTC
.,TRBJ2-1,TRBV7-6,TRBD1,CASSPYQTGGLGNEQFF,TGTGCCAGCAGCCCTTATCAGACAGGGGGCTTGGGCAATGAGCAGTTCTTC
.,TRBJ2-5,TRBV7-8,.,CASSLHFRGRRVQETQYF,TGTGCCAGCAGCCTCCATTTTCGCGGCCGGCGGGTCCAAGAGACCCAGTACTTC
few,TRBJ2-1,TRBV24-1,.,CATSDGYNEQFF,TGTGCCACCAGTGATGGATACAATGAGCAGTTCTTC
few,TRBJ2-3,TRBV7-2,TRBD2,CASSLSGITDTQYF,TGTGCCAGCAGCCTTAGCGGGATAACGGATACGCAGTATTTT
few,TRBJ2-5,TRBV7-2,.,CASSLDRAGGTQYF,TGTGCCAGCAGCTTAGATCGGGCCGGGGGGACCCAGTACTTC
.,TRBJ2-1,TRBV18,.,CASSPRIMGSYNEQFF,TGTGCCAGCTCACCTAGAATTATGGGCTCCTACAATGAGCAGTTCTTC